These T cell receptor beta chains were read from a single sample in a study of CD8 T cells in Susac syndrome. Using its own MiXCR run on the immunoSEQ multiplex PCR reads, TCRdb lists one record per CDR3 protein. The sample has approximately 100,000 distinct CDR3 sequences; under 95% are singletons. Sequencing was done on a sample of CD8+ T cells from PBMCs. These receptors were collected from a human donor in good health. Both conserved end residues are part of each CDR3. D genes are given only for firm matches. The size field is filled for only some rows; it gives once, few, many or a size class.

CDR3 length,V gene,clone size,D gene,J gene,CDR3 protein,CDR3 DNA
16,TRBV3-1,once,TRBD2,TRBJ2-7,CASSSSALAGAYEQYF,TGTGCCAGCAGCTCCAGTGCACTAGCGGGAGCCTACGAGCAGTACTTC
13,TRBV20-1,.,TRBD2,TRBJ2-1,CSARLAGEDMSFF,TGCAGTGCTAGACTAGCGGGAGAAGATATGTCGTTCTTC
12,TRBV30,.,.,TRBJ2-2,CAWSPSLRELFF,TGTGCCTGGAGTCCCTCCCTCAGGGAGCTGTTTTTT
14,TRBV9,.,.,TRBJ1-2,CASSVVGDNYGYTF,TGTGCCAGCAGCGTAGTAGGGGACAACTATGGCTACACCTTC
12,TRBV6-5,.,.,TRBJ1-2,CASRTVSDGYTF,TGTGCCAGCAGAACGGTGTCGGATGGCTACACCTTC
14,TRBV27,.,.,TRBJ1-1,CASSFGTPNTEAFF,TGTGCCAGCAGTTTTGGGACACCGAACACTGAAGCTTTCTTT
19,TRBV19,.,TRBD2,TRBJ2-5,CASSPRRLAGDKYQETQYF,TGTGCCAGTAGTCCCCGAAGACTAGCGGGGGATAAGTACCAAGAGACCCAGTACTTC
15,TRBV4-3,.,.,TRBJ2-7,CASSQDNSGYYEQYF,TGCGCCAGCAGCCAAGATAATTCCGGCTACTACGAGCAGTACTTC
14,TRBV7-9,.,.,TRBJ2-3,CASSLGVHPDTQYF,TGTGCCAGCAGCTTAGGCGTACATCCAGATACGCAGTATTTT
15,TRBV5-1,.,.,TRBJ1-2,CASSLDPGPIKGYTF,TGCGCCAGCAGCTTGGACCCGGGCCCCATTAAGGGCTACACCTTC